The present T cell receptor beta chain was sequenced within a study of somatic mutations in cytotoxic T cells in rheumatoid arthritis. Sequencing was performed with immunoSEQ multiplex PCR; in TCRdb, only in-frame clones are kept and a portion is missing. Of 15,000 to 20,000 clones in the sample, around 77% are singletons; the top ten hold 12%. Study-level findings and limits: Greater age accompanied higher CD8+ clonality in rheumatoid arthritis patients, a pattern that was absent in healthy controls.

In germline, CDR1 is ENHRY, CDR2 SYGVKD. V lost 7 bases to trimming and J lost 3 bases, with 19 bases between them. This CDR3 has 15 amino acids. Only a few counts were recorded for this clone. The antigen is unknown. V and J are TRBV10-3 and TRBJ2-7; D call uncertain. The sample consisted of CD8+ T cells sorted from blood. The receptor comes from an adult with rheumatoid arthritis. The CDR3 protein is CAITQSLSTNYEQYF. The CDR3 nucleotides are TGTGCCATCACTCAGAGCTTATCGACCAACTACGAGCAGTACTTC.